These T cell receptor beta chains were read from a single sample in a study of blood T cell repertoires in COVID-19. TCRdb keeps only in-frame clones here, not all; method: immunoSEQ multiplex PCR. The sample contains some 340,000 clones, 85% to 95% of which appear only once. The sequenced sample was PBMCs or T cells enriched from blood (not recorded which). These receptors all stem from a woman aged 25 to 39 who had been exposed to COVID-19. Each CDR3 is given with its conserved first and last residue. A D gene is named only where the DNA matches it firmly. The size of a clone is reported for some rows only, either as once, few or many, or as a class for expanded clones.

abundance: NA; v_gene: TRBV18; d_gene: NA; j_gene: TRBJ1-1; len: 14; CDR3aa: CASSPIQGNTEAFF; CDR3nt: TGTGCCAGCTCACCTATTCAGGGAAACACTGAAGCTTTCTTT
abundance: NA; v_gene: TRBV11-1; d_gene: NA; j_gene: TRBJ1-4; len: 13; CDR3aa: CASSFPDSEKLFF; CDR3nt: TGTGCCAGCAGCTTCCCCGACAGTGAAAAACTGTTTTTT
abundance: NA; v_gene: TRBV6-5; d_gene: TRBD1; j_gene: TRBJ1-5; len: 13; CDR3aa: CASTGGPNQPQHF; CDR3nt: TGTGCCAGCACAGGGGGCCCAAATCAGCCCCAGCATTTT
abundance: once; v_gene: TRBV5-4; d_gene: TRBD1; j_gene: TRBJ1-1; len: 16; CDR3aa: CASSSYQGAVHTEAFF; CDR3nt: TGTGCCAGCAGCTCTTATCAGGGGGCGGTTCACACTGAAGCTTTCTTT
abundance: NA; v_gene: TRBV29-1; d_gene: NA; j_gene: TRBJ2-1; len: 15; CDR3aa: CSVDPGVSSYNEQFF; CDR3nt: TGCAGCGTTGATCCAGGCGTAAGCTCCTACAATGAGCAGTTCTTC
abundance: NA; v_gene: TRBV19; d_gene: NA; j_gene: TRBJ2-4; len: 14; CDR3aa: CASIPPGAKNIQYF; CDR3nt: TGTGCCAGTATCCCACCGGGGGCCAAAAACATTCAGTACTTC
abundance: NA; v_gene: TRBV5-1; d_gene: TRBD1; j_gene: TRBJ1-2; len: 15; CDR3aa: CASRTGTGPIYGYTF; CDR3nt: TGCGCCAGCAGGACCGGGACAGGGCCTATCTATGGCTACACCTTC
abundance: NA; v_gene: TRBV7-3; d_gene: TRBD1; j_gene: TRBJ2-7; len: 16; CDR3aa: CASSLTGTESSYEQYF; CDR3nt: TGTGCCAGCAGCTTAACCGGGACAGAGAGCTCCTACGAGCAGTACTTC
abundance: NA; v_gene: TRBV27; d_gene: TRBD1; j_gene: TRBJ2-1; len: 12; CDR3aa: CASSLGTGRQFF; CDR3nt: TGTGCCAGCAGTTTAGGGACAGGGCGGCAGTTCTTC
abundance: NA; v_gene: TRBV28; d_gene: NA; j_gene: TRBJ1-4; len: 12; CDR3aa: CASRRGEEKLFF; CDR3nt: TGTGCCAGCAGAAGGGGCGAAGAAAAACTGTTTTTT
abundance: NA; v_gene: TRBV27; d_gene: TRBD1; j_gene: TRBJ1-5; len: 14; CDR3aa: CASSLDRGNQPQHF; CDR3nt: TGTGCCAGCAGTTTGGACAGGGGCAATCAGCCCCAGCATTTT
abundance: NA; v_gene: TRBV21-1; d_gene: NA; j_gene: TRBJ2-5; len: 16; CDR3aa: CASSLRTDRGSETQYF; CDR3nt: TGTGCCAGCAGCCTAAGAACGGACAGGGGGTCCGAGACCCAGTACTTC
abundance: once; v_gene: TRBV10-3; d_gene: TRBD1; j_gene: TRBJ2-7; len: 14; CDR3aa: CAIRGGDRGPEQYF; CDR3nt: TGTGCCATCAGAGGGGGGGACAGGGGGCCCGAGCAGTACTTC
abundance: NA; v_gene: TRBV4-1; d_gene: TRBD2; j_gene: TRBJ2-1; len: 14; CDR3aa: CASSQEGGFGEQFF; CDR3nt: TGCGCCAGCAGCCAAGAGGGAGGGTTCGGTGAGCAGTTCTTC
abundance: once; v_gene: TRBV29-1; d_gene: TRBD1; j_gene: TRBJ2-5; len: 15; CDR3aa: CSVAHRDREEETQYF; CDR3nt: TGCAGCGTTGCACACCGGGACAGGGAAGAAGAGACCCAGTACTTC
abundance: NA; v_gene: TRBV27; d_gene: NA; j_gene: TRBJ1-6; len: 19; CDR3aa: CASSLTRFGQSSYNSPLHF; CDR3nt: TGTGCCAGCAGTTTAACGCGTTTTGGGCAGAGCTCCTATAATTCACCCCTCCACTTT
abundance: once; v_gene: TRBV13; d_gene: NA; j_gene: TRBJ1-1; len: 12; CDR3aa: CASSRPFTEAFF; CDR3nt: TGTGCCAGCAGCCGTCCTTTCACTGAAGCTTTCTTT
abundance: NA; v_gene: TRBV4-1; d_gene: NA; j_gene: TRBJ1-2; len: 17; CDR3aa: CASSQELKPGHEDGYTF; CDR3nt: TGCGCCAGCAGCCAAGAACTTAAGCCAGGGCACGAAGATGGCTACACCTTC
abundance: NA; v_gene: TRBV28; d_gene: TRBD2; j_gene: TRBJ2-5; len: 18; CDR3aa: CASSLEGFWGGPGETQYF; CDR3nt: TGTGCCAGCAGTTTAGAAGGGTTTTGGGGGGGACCAGGAGAGACCCAGTACTTC
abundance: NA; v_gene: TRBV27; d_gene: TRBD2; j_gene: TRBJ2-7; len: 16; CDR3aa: CASSLDRLAGSYEQYF; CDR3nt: TGTGCCAGCAGTTTAGATCGCCTAGCGGGGTCCTACGAGCAGTACTTC
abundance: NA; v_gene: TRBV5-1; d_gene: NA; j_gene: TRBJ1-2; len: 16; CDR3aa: CASSLVGPDTSYGYTF; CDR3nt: TGCGCCAGCAGCTTGGTTGGGCCAGACACGAGCTATGGCTACACCTTC
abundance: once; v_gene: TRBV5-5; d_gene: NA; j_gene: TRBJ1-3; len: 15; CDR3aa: CASSLTGYSGNTIYF; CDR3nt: TGTGCCAGCAGCCTGACAGGCTACTCTGGAAACACCATATATTTT
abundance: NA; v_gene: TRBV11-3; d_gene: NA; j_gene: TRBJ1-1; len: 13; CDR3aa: CASSLYMNTEAFF; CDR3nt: TGTGCCAGCAGCTTATACATGAACACTGAAGCTTTCTTT
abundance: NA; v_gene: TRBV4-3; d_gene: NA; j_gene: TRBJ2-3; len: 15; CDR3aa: CASSYTGTSTDTQYF; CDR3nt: TGCGCCAGCAGCTATACCGGGACTAGCACAGATACGCAGTATTTT
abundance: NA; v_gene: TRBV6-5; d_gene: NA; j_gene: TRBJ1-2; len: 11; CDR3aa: CASRRGYGYTF; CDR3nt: TGTGCCAGCAGGCGGGGGTATGGCTACACCTTC
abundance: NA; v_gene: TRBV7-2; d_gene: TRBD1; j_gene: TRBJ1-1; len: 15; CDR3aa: CASTSRGTAVGEAFF; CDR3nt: TGTGCCAGCACATCAAGGGGGACAGCAGTCGGTGAAGCTTTCTTT
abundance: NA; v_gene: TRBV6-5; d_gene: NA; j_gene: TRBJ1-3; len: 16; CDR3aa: CASSYRVEVAGNTIYF; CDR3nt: TGTGCCAGCAGTTACAGGGTGGAGGTGGCAGGAAACACCATATATTTT
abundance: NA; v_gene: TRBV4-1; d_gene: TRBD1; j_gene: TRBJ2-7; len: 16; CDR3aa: CASSQVPRGRTYEQYF; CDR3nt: TGCGCCAGCAGCCAAGTCCCCAGGGGGCGAACCTACGAGCAGTACTTC
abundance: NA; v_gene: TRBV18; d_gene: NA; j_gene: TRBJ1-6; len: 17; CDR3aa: CASSPESANYYNSPLHF; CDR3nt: TGTGCCAGCTCACCAGAGTCTGCAAACTACTATAATTCACCCCTCCACTTT
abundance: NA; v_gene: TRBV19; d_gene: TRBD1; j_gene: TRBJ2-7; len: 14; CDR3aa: CAGCGDRGSYEQYF; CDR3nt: TGTGCCGGATGTGGGGACAGGGGTTCCTACGAGCAGTACTTC
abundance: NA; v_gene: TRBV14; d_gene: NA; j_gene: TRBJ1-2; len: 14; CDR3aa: CASSNLQGPYGYTF; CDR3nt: TGTGCCAGCAGCAACCTTCAGGGGCCCTATGGCTACACCTTC
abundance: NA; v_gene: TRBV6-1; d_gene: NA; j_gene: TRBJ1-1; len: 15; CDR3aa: CASSEFYSLNTEAFF; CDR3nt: TGTGCCAGCAGTGAATTTTACAGCTTGAACACTGAAGCTTTCTTT
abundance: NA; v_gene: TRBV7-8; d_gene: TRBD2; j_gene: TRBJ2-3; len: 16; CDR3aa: CASSPPLAGFTDTQYF; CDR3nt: TGTGCCAGCAGCCCCCCACTAGCGGGTTTCACAGATACGCAGTATTTT
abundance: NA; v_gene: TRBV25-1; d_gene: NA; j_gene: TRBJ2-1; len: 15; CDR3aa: CASSSGGLSYNEQFF; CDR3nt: TGTGCCAGCTCCTCGGGTGGGTTATCCTACAATGAGCAGTTCTTC
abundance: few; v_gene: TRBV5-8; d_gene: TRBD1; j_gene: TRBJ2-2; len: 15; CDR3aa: CASSSGDRVDGELFF; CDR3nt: TGTGCCAGCAGCTCCGGGGACAGGGTGGACGGGGAGCTGTTTTTT
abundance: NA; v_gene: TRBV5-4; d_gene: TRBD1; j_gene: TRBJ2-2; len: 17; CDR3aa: CASSLGGQGANTGELFF; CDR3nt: TGTGCCAGCAGCTTGGGTGGACAGGGGGCGAACACCGGGGAGCTGTTTTTT
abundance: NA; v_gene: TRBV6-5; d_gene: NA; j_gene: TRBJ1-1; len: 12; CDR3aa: CASSYRGSEAFF; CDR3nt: TGTGCCAGCAGTTACAGGGGCTCTGAAGCTTTCTTT
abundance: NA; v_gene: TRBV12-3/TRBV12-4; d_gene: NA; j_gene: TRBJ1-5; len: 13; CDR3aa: CASSFTGNQPQHF; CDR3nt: TGTGCCAGCAGTTTCACAGGCAATCAGCCCCAGCATTTT
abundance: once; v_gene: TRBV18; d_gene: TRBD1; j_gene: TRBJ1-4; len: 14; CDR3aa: CASSATGGREKLFF; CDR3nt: TGTGCCAGCTCAGCCACAGGGGGTCGGGAAAAACTGTTTTTT
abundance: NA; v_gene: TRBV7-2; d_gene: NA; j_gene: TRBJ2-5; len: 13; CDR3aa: CASSSRAGETQYF; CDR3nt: TGTGCCAGCAGCTCCAGGGCGGGGGAGACCCAGTACTTC
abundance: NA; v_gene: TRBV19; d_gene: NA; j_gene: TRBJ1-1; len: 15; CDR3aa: CASSIVGRVDTEAFF; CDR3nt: TGTGCCAGTAGTATCGTGGGCAGGGTCGACACTGAAGCTTTCTTT
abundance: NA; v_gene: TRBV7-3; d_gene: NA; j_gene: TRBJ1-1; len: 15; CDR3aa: CASSLGQSGNTEAFF; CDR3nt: TGTGCCAGCAGCTTAGGGCAAAGCGGGAACACTGAAGCTTTCTTT
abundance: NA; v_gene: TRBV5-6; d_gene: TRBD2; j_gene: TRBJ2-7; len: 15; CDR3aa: CASSSWGEGSYEQYF; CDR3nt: TGTGCCAGCAGCTCCTGGGGGGAGGGCTCCTACGAGCAGTACTTC
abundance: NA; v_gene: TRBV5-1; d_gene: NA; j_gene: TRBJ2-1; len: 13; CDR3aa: CASSFTADNEQFF; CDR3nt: TGCGCCAGCAGCTTTACAGCTGACAATGAGCAGTTCTTC
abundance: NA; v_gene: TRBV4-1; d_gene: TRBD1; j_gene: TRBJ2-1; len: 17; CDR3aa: CASSQVPQPGGFNEQFF; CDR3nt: TGCGCCAGCAGCCAAGTTCCCCAGCCAGGGGGATTCAATGAGCAGTTCTTC
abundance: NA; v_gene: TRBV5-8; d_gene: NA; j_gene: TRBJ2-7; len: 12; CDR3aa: CASSLDRVEQYF; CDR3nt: TGTGCCAGCAGCTTGGACAGGGTCGAGCAGTACTTC
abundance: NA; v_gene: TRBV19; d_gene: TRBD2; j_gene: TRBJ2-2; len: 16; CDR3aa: CASSRLAGGFAGELFF; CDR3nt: TGTGCCAGTAGTAGGTTAGCGGGGGGATTCGCCGGGGAGCTGTTTTTT
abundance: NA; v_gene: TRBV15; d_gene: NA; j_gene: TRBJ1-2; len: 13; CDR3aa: CATRLMGTDGYTF; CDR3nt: TGTGCCACCAGACTTATGGGCACGGATGGCTACACCTTC
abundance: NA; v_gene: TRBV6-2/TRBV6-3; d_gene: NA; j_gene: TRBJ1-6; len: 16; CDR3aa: CASSYSWALYNSPLHF; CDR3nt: TGTGCCAGCAGTTACTCCTGGGCCTTATATAATTCACCCCTCCACTTT
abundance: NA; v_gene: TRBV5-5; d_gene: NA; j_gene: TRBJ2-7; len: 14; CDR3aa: CASSLDPGAYEQYF; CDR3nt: TGTGCCAGCAGCTTGGATCCAGGGGCCTACGAGCAGTACTTC